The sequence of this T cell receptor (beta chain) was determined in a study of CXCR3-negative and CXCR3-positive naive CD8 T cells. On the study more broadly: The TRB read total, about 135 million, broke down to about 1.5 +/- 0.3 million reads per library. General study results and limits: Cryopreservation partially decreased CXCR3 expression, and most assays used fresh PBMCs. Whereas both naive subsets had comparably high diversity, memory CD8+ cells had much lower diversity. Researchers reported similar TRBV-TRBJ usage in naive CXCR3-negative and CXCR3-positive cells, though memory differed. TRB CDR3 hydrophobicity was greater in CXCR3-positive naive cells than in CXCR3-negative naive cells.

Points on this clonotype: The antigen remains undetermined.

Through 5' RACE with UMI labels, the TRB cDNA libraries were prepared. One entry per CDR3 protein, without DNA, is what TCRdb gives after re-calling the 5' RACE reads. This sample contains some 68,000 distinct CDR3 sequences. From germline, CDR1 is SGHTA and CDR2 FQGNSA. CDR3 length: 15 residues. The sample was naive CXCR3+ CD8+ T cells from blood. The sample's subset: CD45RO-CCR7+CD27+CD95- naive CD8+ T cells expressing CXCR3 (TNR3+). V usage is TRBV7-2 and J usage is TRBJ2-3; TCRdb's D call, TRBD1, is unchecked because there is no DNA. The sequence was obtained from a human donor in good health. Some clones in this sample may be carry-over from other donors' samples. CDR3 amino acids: CASSLRGVSGDTQYF. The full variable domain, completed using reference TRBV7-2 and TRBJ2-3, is GAGVSQSPSNKVTEKGKDVELRCDPISGHTALYWYRQSLGQGLEFLIYFQGNSAPDKSGLPSDRFSAERTGGSVSTLTIQRTQQEDSAVYLCASSLRGVSGDTQYFGPGTRLTVL.